The rows below give T cell receptor beta chains drawn from one sample of a study of T cells in Graves' hyperthyroidism and ophthalmopathy. TCRdb used MiXCR to reprocess the multiplex PCR reads, holding one entry per CDR3 protein. Among some 760,000 distinct CDR3 sequences, less than 15% were seen once, and the ten largest hold roughly 10%. Source material: blood. All receptors derive from a young woman with Graves' hyperthyroidism. Each CDR3 is given with its conserved first and last residue. The D gene is left open where the match is weak. Part of the rows lack a size; the others show once, few, many or a class for expanded clones.

v_call: TRBV7-9; clone_size: few; d_call: NA; cdr3_length: 15; j_call: TRBJ2-7; cdr3_aa: CASSSPDRTLYEQYF; cdr3_nt: TGTGCCAGCAGCTCCCCCGACAGGACTCTTTACGAGCAGTACTTC
v_call: TRBV19; clone_size: NA; d_call: TRBD2; cdr3_length: 17; j_call: TRBJ2-1; cdr3_aa: CASSIASTSGSFDEQFF; cdr3_nt: TGTGCCAGTAGTATAGCCTCGACTAGCGGGAGTTTTGATGAGCAGTTCTTC
v_call: TRBV11-2; clone_size: NA; d_call: TRBD2; cdr3_length: 16; j_call: TRBJ2-1; cdr3_aa: CASSLDGGSLYNEQFF; cdr3_nt: TGTGCCAGCAGCTTAGATGGCGGGAGCCTTTACAATGAGCAGTTCTTC
v_call: TRBV5-1; clone_size: NA; d_call: NA; cdr3_length: 15; j_call: TRBJ2-1; cdr3_aa: CASSFGVLAYNEQFF; cdr3_nt: TGCGCCAGCAGCTTCGGGGTCCTCGCCTACAATGAGCAGTTCTTC
v_call: TRBV7-2; clone_size: many; d_call: NA; cdr3_length: 15; j_call: TRBJ2-5; cdr3_aa: CASSFGGPGQETQYF; cdr3_nt: TGTGCCAGCAGCTTTGGCGGGCCGGGGCAAGAGACCCAGTACTTC
v_call: TRBV2; clone_size: few; d_call: NA; cdr3_length: 16; j_call: TRBJ1-6; cdr3_aa: CASTEGVLGNNSPLHF; cdr3_nt: TGTGCCAGCACCGAAGGAGTGTTAGGGAACAATTCACCCCTCCACTTT
v_call: TRBV25-1; clone_size: NA; d_call: TRBD1; cdr3_length: 15; j_call: TRBJ2-6; cdr3_aa: CASSEKGTGADVLTF; cdr3_nt: TGTGCCAGCAGTGAAAAGGGGACAGGGGCCGACGTCCTGACTTTC
v_call: TRBV7-2; clone_size: many; d_call: TRBD2; cdr3_length: 16; j_call: TRBJ2-1; cdr3_aa: CASSPLFGTSSYEQFF; cdr3_nt: TGTGCCAGCAGCCCGTTGTTTGGGACTAGTAGTTATGAGCAGTTCTTC
v_call: TRBV12-3/TRBV12-4; clone_size: NA; d_call: NA; cdr3_length: 13; j_call: TRBJ2-7; cdr3_aa: CASSFGRYYEQYF; cdr3_nt: TGTGCCAGCAGTTTTGGCAGATACTACGAGCAGTACTTC
v_call: TRBV10-1; clone_size: NA; d_call: NA; cdr3_length: 15; j_call: TRBJ1-1; cdr3_aa: CASSESGRGRTEAFF; cdr3_nt: TGCGCCAGCAGTGAGTCCGGCAGGGGAAGGACTGAAGCTTTCTTT
v_call: TRBV29-1; clone_size: few; d_call: NA; cdr3_length: 11; j_call: TRBJ2-6; cdr3_aa: CSVEDLGRVTF; cdr3_nt: TGCAGCGTTGAAGATCTTGGCAGGGTGACCTTC
v_call: TRBV14; clone_size: few; d_call: NA; cdr3_length: 14; j_call: TRBJ2-5; cdr3_aa: CASSQDRLLGTQYF; cdr3_nt: TGTGCCAGCAGCCAAGATCGCCTTCTCGGGACCCAGTACTTC
v_call: TRBV6-2/TRBV6-3; clone_size: NA; d_call: NA; cdr3_length: 15; j_call: TRBJ2-2; cdr3_aa: CASTRTRTFTGELFF; cdr3_nt: TGTGCCAGCACTAGGACGAGAACTTTCACCGGGGAGCTGTTTTTT
v_call: TRBV6-1; clone_size: many; d_call: NA; cdr3_length: 15; j_call: TRBJ2-2; cdr3_aa: CASSDPGISTGELFF; cdr3_nt: TGTGCCAGCAGTGATCCGGGAATCAGCACCGGGGAGCTGTTTTTT
v_call: TRBV12-3/TRBV12-4; clone_size: few; d_call: NA; cdr3_length: 14; j_call: TRBJ2-1; cdr3_aa: CASRGGEAGHEQFF; cdr3_nt: TGTGCCAGCAGGGGCGGTGAGGCGGGACATGAGCAGTTCTTC
v_call: TRBV6-6; clone_size: NA; d_call: TRBD2; cdr3_length: 16; j_call: TRBJ2-1; cdr3_aa: CASSYSSSGRAKEQFF; cdr3_nt: TGTGCCAGCAGTTACTCGAGCAGCGGGAGGGCCAAGGAGCAGTTCTTC
v_call: TRBV12-5; clone_size: NA; d_call: TRBD1; cdr3_length: 14; j_call: TRBJ1-2; cdr3_aa: CASGFGDSPYGYTF; cdr3_nt: TGTGCTAGTGGTTTCGGGGACAGTCCCTATGGCTACACCTTC
v_call: TRBV11-2; clone_size: many; d_call: NA; cdr3_length: 14; j_call: TRBJ1-1; cdr3_aa: CATKSLPGNTEAFF; cdr3_nt: TGTGCCACCAAATCCTTACCCGGGAATACTGAAGCTTTCTTT
v_call: TRBV25-1; clone_size: few; d_call: NA; cdr3_length: 13; j_call: TRBJ2-3; cdr3_aa: CASSLPPGHTQYF; cdr3_nt: TGTGCCAGCAGTCTACCTCCGGGTCATACGCAGTATTTT
v_call: TRBV24-1; clone_size: NA; d_call: NA; cdr3_length: 14; j_call: TRBJ2-1; cdr3_aa: CATGVGGGLSEQFF; cdr3_nt: TGTGCCACCGGGGTGGGGGGCGGCCTGAGTGAGCAGTTCTTC
v_call: TRBV24-1; clone_size: NA; d_call: TRBD1; cdr3_length: 16; j_call: TRBJ2-1; cdr3_aa: CATQDPGTGTSNEQFF; cdr3_nt: TGTGCCACCCAGGATCCCGGGACAGGGACGTCGAATGAGCAGTTCTTC
v_call: TRBV30; clone_size: few; d_call: NA; cdr3_length: 14; j_call: TRBJ2-6; cdr3_aa: CAWRRVPGANVLTF; cdr3_nt: TGTGCCTGGAGGAGGGTACCTGGGGCCAACGTCCTGACTTTC
v_call: TRBV30; clone_size: NA; d_call: TRBD1; cdr3_length: 12; j_call: TRBJ2-7; cdr3_aa: CAWGGTGNEQYF; cdr3_nt: TGTGCCTGGGGAGGGACAGGGAATGAGCAGTACTTC
v_call: TRBV12-3/TRBV12-4; clone_size: many; d_call: TRBD1; cdr3_length: 14; j_call: TRBJ2-7; cdr3_aa: CASRLQGARYEQYF; cdr3_nt: TGTGCCAGCAGATTACAGGGGGCGCGTTACGAGCAGTACTTC
v_call: TRBV5-1; clone_size: few; d_call: TRBD2; cdr3_length: 14; j_call: TRBJ2-2; cdr3_aa: CASSGGVNTGELFF; cdr3_nt: TGCGCCAGCAGCGGGGGGGTGAACACCGGGGAGCTGTTTTTT
v_call: TRBV4-1; clone_size: NA; d_call: TRBD1; cdr3_length: 14; j_call: TRBJ2-1; cdr3_aa: CASSQVQGDWEQFF; cdr3_nt: TGCGCCAGCAGCCAAGTACAGGGGGATTGGGAGCAGTTCTTC
v_call: TRBV20-1; clone_size: many; d_call: NA; cdr3_length: 11; j_call: TRBJ1-1; cdr3_aa: CRAPAGAEAFF; cdr3_nt: TGCAGGGCACCCGCGGGGGCTGAAGCTTTCTTT
v_call: TRBV7-2; clone_size: NA; d_call: TRBD2; cdr3_length: 22; j_call: TRBJ2-7; cdr3_aa: CASSLWGATSGRTPGPSYEQYF; cdr3_nt: TGTGCCAGCAGCTTATGGGGCGCCACTAGCGGCCGAACCCCGGGACCTTCCTACGAGCAGTACTTC
v_call: TRBV5-5; clone_size: NA; d_call: NA; cdr3_length: 20; j_call: TRBJ2-6; cdr3_aa: CASSLAQGTGRSSGANVLTF; cdr3_nt: TGTGCCAGCAGCTTAGCGCAAGGTACAGGGAGAAGCTCTGGGGCCAACGTCCTGACTTTC